These 4 T cell receptor beta chains originate from one sample sequenced in a study of shared clonotypes between healthy human individuals. Sequenced by immunoSEQ multiplex PCR; TCRdb stores in-frame clones only, minus some. The data contain hundreds of thousands of clones, approximately 79% of them singletons. The material sequenced was memory CD4+ T cells sorted from blood. Noted subset: CD45RA-negative fraction. These receptors were obtained from a woman in her twenties or thirties in good health.

Only a few counts were recorded for this clone. V gene TRBV9 combines with J gene TRBJ2-2; 12 nucleotides line up with TRBD2. With 3 bases clipped from V and 2 bases from J, the junction kept 2 bases outside the gene matches. Germline lookup yields CDR1 SGDLS and CDR2 YYNGEE. This CDR3 is built from 16 residues. The CDR3 DNA sequence: TGTGCCAGCAGCGAGGGACTAGCGGGTAACACCGGGGAGCTGTTTTTT. Amino acid sequence: CASSEGLAGNTGELFF.

The rearrangement links TRBV7-8 to TRBJ2-1; 13 bases are shared with TRBD2. With V trimmed by 5 bases and J by 4 bases, 2 bases remained unmatched. The germline V gene has CDR1 SGHVS and CDR2 FQNEAQ. This CDR3 has 15 residues. CDR3 in DNA: TGTGCCAGCAGCGAACTAGCGGGGGGGTACAATGAGCAGTTCTTC. Translation gives CASSELAGGYNEQFF.

This chain joins TRBV28 and TRBJ2-7, with TRBD2 matching 10 bases. CDR1 MDHEN and CDR2 SYDVKM come from the germline V gene. CDR3 length equals 17 residues. Losses at the gene ends were 3 bases for V and 5 bases for J; bases not matched to a gene: 13. DNA of the CDR3: TGTGCCAGCAGTTTCTGGGCTAGCGGGAGAAGGTTCCACGAGCAGTACTTC. It translates to CASSFWASGRRFHEQYF.

The V gene is TRBV7-9, the J gene TRBJ1-4, with 7 bases lining up with TRBD1. V trimming: 5 bases; J trimming: 7 bases; junction bases outside the gene matches: 13. The CDR3 has 16 amino acids. Germline V CDR1 and CDR2: SEHNR, FQNEAQ (reference sequence). The DNA for the CDR3 is TGTGCCAGCAGCCGCAGGGGGTTCGGTTCATTTGAAAAACTGTTTTTT. It encodes CASSRRGFGSFEKLFF.